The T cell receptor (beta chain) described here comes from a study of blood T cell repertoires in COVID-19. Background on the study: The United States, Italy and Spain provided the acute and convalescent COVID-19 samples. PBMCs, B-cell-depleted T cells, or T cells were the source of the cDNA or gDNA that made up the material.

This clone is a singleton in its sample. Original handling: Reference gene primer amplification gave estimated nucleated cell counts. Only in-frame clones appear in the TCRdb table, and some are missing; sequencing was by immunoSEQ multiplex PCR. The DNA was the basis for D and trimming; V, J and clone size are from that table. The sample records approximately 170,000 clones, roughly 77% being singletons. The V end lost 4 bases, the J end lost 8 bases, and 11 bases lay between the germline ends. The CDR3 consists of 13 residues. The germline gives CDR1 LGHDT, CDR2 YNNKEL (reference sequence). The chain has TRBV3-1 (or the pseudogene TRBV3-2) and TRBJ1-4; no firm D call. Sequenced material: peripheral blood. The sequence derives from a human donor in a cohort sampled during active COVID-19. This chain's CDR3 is CASSPDGEEKLFF. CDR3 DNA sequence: TGTGCCAGCAGCCCGGACGGGGAGGAAAAACTGTTTTTT.